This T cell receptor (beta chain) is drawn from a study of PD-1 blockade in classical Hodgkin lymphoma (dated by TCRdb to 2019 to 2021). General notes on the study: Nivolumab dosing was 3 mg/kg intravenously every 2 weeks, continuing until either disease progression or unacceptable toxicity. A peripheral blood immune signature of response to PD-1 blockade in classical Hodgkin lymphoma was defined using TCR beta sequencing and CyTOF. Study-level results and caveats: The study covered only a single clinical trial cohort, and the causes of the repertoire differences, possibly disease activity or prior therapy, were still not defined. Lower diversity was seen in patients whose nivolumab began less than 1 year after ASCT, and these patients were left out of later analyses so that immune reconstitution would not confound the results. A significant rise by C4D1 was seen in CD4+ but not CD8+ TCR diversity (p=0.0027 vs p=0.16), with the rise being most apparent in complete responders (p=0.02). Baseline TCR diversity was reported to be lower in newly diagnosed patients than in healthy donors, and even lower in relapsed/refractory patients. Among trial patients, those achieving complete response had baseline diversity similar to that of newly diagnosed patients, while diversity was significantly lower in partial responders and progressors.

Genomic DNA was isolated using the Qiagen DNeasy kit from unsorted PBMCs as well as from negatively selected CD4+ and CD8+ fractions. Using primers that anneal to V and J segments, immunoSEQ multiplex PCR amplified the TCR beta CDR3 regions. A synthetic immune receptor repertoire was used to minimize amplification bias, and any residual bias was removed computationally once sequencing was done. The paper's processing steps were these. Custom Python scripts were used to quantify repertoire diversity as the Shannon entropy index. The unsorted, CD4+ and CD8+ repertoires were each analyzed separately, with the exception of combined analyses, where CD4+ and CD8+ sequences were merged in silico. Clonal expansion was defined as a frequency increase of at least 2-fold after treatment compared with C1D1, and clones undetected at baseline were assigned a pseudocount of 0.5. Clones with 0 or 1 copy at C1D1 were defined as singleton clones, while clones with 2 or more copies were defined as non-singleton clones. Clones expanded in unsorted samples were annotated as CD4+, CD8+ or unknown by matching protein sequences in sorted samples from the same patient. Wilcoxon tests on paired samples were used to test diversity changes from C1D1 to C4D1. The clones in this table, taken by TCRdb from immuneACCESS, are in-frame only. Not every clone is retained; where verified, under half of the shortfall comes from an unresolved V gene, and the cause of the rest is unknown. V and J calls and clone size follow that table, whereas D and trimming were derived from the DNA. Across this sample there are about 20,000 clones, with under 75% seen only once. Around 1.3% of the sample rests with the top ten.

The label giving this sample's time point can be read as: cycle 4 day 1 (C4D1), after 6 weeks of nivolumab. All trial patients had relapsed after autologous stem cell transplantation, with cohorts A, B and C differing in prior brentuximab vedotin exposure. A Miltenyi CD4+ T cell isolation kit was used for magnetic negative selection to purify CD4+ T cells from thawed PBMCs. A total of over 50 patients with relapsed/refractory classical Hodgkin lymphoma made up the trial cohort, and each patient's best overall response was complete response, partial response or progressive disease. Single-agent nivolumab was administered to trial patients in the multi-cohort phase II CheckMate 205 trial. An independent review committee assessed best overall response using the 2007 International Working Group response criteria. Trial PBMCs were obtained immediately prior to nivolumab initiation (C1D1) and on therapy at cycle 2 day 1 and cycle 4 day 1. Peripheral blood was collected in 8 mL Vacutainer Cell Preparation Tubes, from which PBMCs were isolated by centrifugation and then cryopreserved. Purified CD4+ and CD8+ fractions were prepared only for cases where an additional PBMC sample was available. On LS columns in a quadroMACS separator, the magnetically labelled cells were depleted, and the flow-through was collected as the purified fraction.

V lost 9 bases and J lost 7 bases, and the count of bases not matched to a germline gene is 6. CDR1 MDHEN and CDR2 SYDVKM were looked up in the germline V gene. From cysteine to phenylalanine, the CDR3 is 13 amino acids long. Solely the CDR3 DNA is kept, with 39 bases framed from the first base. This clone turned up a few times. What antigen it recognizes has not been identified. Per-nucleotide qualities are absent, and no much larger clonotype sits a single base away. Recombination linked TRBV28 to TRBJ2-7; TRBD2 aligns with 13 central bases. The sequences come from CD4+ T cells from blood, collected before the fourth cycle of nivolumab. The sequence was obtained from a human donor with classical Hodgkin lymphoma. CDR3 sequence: CASWGLAGLEQYF. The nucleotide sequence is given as TGTGCCAGTTGGGGACTAGCGGGGTTGGAGCAGTACTTC.